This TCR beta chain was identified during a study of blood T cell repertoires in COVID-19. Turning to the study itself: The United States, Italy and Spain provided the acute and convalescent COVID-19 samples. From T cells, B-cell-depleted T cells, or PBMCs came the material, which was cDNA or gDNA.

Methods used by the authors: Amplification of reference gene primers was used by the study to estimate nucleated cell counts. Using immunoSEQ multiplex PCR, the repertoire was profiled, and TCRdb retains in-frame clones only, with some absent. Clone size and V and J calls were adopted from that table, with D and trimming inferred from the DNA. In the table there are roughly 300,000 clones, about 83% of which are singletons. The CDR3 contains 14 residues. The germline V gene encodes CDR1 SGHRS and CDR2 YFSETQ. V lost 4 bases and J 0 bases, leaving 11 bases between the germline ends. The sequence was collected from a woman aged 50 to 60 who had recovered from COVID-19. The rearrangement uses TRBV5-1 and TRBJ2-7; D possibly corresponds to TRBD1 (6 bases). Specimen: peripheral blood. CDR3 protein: CASSRDNLSYEQYF. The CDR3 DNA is TGCGCCAGCAGCCGGGACAACCTCTCCTACGAGCAGTACTTC.